Presented here are 21 T cell receptor beta chains from one specimen sequenced in a study of T cells in Graves' hyperthyroidism and ophthalmopathy (dated by TCRdb to the late 2010s). The library was generated by multiplex PCR. These reads were obtained on an Illumina HiSeq 2000. Amplification of TCR beta CDR3 regions was carried out from RNA transcripts. For the first round of RT-PCR on the TCR CDR3, the HTBI primer set was used together with the Qiagen OneStep RT-PCR kit. Clones were called with MiXCR by TCRdb after fastp trimmed the public reads at Q25, and only in-frame beta chains were retained. One record per CDR3 amino acid sequence lists the most common genes and DNA. In all, the sample holds hundreds of thousands of distinct CDR3 sequences, and 14% of those were seen once. The leading ten clones occupy 4.5% to 6% of the sample. Material: blood. These receptors all come from a young woman with Graves' hyperthyroidism that later progressed to Graves' ophthalmopathy.

This clonotype was counted between two and nine times. This chain uses TRBV18 with TRBJ2-7; D may correspond to TRBD1 or TRBD2 (5 bases each). Germline CDR1 reads KGHSH; CDR2 reads LQKENI. V lost 0 bases and J 6 bases, leaving 15 bases between the germline ends. This CDR3 spans 15 amino acids. This CDR3 reads CASSPPWGFQFEQYF. In nucleotides, the CDR3 is TGTGCCAGCTCACCACCGTGGGGGTTTCAGTTCGAGCAGTACTTC.

This clonotype was recorded a few times. The genes are TRBV5-1 and TRBJ2-1; a weak D match, TRBD1 (5 bases). Germline CDR1 is SGHRS and CDR2 is YFSETQ. The CDR3 consists of 19 residues. V lost 6 bases and J 2 bases, leaving 27 bases between the germline ends. DNA for the CDR3: TGCGCCAGCACAAATCGGAACTCGGCTGGCGGACAACCCTACAATGAGCAGTTCTTC. Protein product: CASTNRNSAGGQPYNEQFF.

Worth noting for this clonotype: One base away lies a much larger clone, so this may be a sequencing read error. The chain joins TRBV25-1 to TRBJ1-1; D might be TRBD1 (5 bases). The CDR3 covers 16 residues. Per germline, CDR1 MGHDK and CDR2 SYGVNS. The V gene lost 0 bases and the J gene lost 4 bases, with 15 bases spanning the gap. CDR3 loop: CASSEYIQGSSTEAFF. DNA for the CDR3: TGTGCCAGCAGTGAATATATCCAGGGCTCAAGCACTGAAGCTTTCTTT.

This clonotype has ten or more counts. The chain joins TRBV27 to TRBJ1-1; no firm D call. The CDR3 totals 14 residues. V was cut by 2 bases and J by 8 bases, with 15 bases left in between. Germline lookup yields CDR1 MNHEY and CDR2 SMNVEV (reference sequence). CDR3 bases: TGTGCCAGCAGTTTAGGGATCAGCCGAACCGAAGCTTTCTTT. The encoded protein is CASSLGISRTEAFF.

In regard to this clonotype: This may be a read error, as it is one base from a much larger clone. The chain combines TRBV7-2 with TRBJ2-1, with 7 positions matching TRBD2. V dropped 5 bases and J dropped 5; count of bases not matched to a gene: 9. The CDR3 has 15 amino acids. Germline CDR1 and CDR2: SGHTA and FQGNSA. CDR3 amino acids: CASSPPSGPHNEQFF. In DNA form, the CDR3 reads TGTGCCAGCAGCCCCCCTAGCGGCCCCCACAATGAGCAGTTCTTC.

At least ten counts were recorded for this clonotype. The chain is built from TRBV20-1 and TRBJ2-1; TRBD2 aligns across 10 bases. The CDR3 length is 15 residues. From germline, CDR1 is DFQATT and CDR2 SNEGSKA (reference sequence). With V trimmed by 5 bases and J by 6 bases, 10 bases remained unmatched. This chain's CDR3 is CSAPLRVAGGNEQFF. Written as DNA, the CDR3 is TGCAGTGCTCCCCTTCGGGTAGCGGGAGGCAATGAGCAGTTCTTC.

There are many counts of this clonotype. This chain connects TRBV7-8 to TRBJ1-1; no clear D. The CDR3 loop spans 12 amino acids. The germline V and J ends were trimmed by 4 bases and 1 base, with 4 bases remaining between them. Germline V gives CDR1 SGHVS, CDR2 FQNEAQ. This CDR3 reads CASSSPNTEAFF. DNA for the CDR3: TGTGCCAGCAGCTCCCCGAACACTGAAGCTTTCTTT. The full variable domain, completed using reference TRBV7-8 and TRBJ1-1, is GAGVSQSPRYKVAKRGQDVALRCDPISGHVSLFWYQQALGQGPEFLTYFQNEAQLDKSGLPSDRFFAERPEGSVSTLKIQRTQQEDSAVYLCASSSPNTEAFFGQGTRLTVV.

The sample holds many counts of this clonotype. The chain recombines TRBV7-2 with TRBJ1-2; the match to TRBD1 covers 9 bases. The germline V gene has CDR1 SGHTA and CDR2 FQGNSA. V was pared by 5 bases and J by 8 bases, with 6 bases of the junction left unmatched. This CDR3 region has 13 residues. The CDR3 DNA is TGTGCCAGCAGCGCGACAGGGGGAGGGGGCTACACCTTC. Protein product: CASSATGGGGYTF. The entire variable domain, with the rest obtained from reference TRBV7-2 and TRBJ1-2, is as follows: GAGVSQSPSNKVTEKGKDVELRCDPISGHTALYWYRQSLGQGLEFLIYFQGNSAPDKSGLPSDRFSAERTGGSVSTLTIQRTQQEDSAVYLCASSATGGGGYTFGSGTRLTVV.

This clonotype has more than one count but fewer than ten. V usage is TRBV18 and J usage is TRBJ2-3, with a tentative D call TRBD2 (5 bases). Germline V gives CDR1 KGHSH, CDR2 LQKENI. The CDR3 extends over 16 amino acids. Trimming cost V 4 bases and J 6 bases, with 20 bases left between them. DNA of the CDR3: TGTGCCAGCTCACTCGCCAGCGGACCCCTCCGGGATACGCAGTATTTT. Its protein product is CASSLASGPLRDTQYF.

In this sample, this clonotype turned up a few times. The chain is built from TRBV18 and TRBJ2-2; 8 nucleotides align to TRBD1. The CDR3 spans 18 residues. Germline V CDR1 and CDR2: KGHSH, LQKENI. V dropped 0 bases and J dropped 4; count of bases not matched to a gene: 10. The CDR3 region is CASSPPGRGPLLTGELFF. The CDR3 nucleotides read TGTGCCAGCTCACCACCGGGCAGGGGGCCTTTACTCACCGGGGAGCTGTTTTTT.

This clonotype was seen ten or more times. In nucleotides, the CDR3 is TGTGCCAGCAGCCAAAAACAGGGTCGGTTCGCTGAAGCTTTCTTT. It specifies CASSQKQGRFAEAFF. V usage is TRBV3-1 and J usage is TRBJ1-1; D may be TRBD1 (6 bases). Germline CDR1 LGHDT, CDR2 YNNKEL (reference sequence). CDR3 length equals 15 residues. Trimming took 2 bases from V and 6 from J, leaving 16 bases between them.

This clonotype was observed a handful of times. The CDR3 DNA reads as TGTGCCAGCAGTTTCCAGGAGGGACAGCCCCAGCATTTT. This codes for CASSFQEGQPQHF. The chain couples TRBV27 to TRBJ1-5; D remains unclear. V was clipped by 3 bases and J by 7 bases, with 10 bases between them. The germline V gene encodes CDR1 MNHEY and CDR2 SMNVEV (reference sequence). The CDR3 loop spans 13 amino acids.

This clonotype was detected a few times. This chain uses TRBV6-4 with TRBJ2-1; no firm D call. Germline loops: CDR1 MRHNA, CDR2 SNTAGT. The V end was cut by 3 bases, the J end by 6 bases, with 12 bases between. The CDR3 contains 14 residues. The CDR3 loop reads CASSETTLGNEQFF. The CDR3 DNA sequence: TGTGCCAGCAGTGAAACGACGTTGGGCAATGAGCAGTTCTTC.

This sequence joins TRBV11-3 and TRBJ2-1; no clear D gene. Trimming stripped 5 bases from V and 4 bases from J, with 9 bases between. The CDR3 extends over 13 amino acids. The germline CDR1 and CDR2 sequences are SGHNT and YENEEA. CDR3 in amino acids: CASSVNSYNEQFF. CDR3 in DNA: TGTGCCAGCAGCGTGAATTCGTACAATGAGCAGTTCTTC.

This clonotype was counted only a few times. The V gene is TRBV6-2 or TRBV6-3, the J gene TRBJ2-2; TRBD2 agrees at 11 bases. Germline assignment: CDR1 MNHEY and CDR2 SVGEGT. This CDR3 contains 17 residues. The ends lost 7 bases at V and 2 bases at J; junction bases unmatched: 9. The CDR3 spells CASNYRLAGGNTGELFF. CDR3 DNA: TGTGCCAGCAACTACCGCCTAGCGGGGGGAAACACCGGGGAGCTGTTTTTT.

The chain uses TRBV11-3 and TRBJ2-4; D unclear. Germline-derived CDR1 and CDR2 are SGHNT and YENEEA. The CDR3 loop spans 15 amino acids. The V end was cut by 5 bases, the J end by 4 bases, with 15 bases between. CDR3 residues: CASSPYDVPKNIQYF. The CDR3 DNA follows: TGTGCCAGCAGCCCCTACGACGTTCCAAAAAACATTCAGTACTTC. The whole variable domain, remainder taken from reference TRBV11-3 and TRBJ2-4, is EAGVVQSPRYKIIEKKQPVAFWCNPISGHNTLYWYLQNLGQGPELLIRYENEEAVDDSQLPKDRFSAERLKGVDSTLKIQPAELGDSAVYLCASSPYDVPKNIQYFGAGTRLSVL.

The V call is TRBV9, the J call TRBJ1-1; TRBD1 agrees at 7 bases. The germline gives CDR1 SGDLS, CDR2 YYNGEE. The junction had 7 bases not matched to a gene; V was cut back by 3 bases and J by 2 bases. This CDR3 has 15 amino acids. The CDR3 loop is CASSEWTGPNTEAFF. As DNA, the CDR3 is TGTGCCAGCAGCGAGTGGACAGGACCTAACACTGAAGCTTTCTTT.

In its sample, this clonotype was seen a few times. V usage is TRBV18 and J usage is TRBJ2-3, with a tentative D call TRBD2 (5 bases). The CDR3 sequence is 16 residues long. Trimming removed 6 bases from V and 1 base from J, with 17 bases in between. CDR1 KGHSH and CDR2 LQKENI come from the germline V gene. In DNA form, the CDR3 reads TGTGCCAGCTCTCTCGAAGGAGGTGGGGGCACAGATACGCAGTATTTT. Translated: CASSLEGGGGTDTQYF.

This clonotype was seen a handful of times. The V and J genes are TRBV29-1 and TRBJ2-7; 10 bases match TRBD1. The CDR3 sequence is 15 residues long. V dropped 2 bases and J dropped 7; count of bases not matched to a gene: 11. Germline V gene sequence: CDR1 SQVTM, CDR2 ANQGSEA. The CDR3 nucleotides are TGCAGCGTTGAAAACATATGGGACAGGGGACGGGAGCAGTACTTC. Its translation is CSVENIWDRGREQYF.

The sample holds many counts of this clonotype. The chain combines TRBV14 with TRBJ1-4; D not certain. The germline V gene encodes CDR1 SGHDN and CDR2 FVKESK. The CDR3 spans 12 residues. V dropped 3 bases and J dropped 8 bases, with 7 bases sitting between them. The CDR3: CASSQFREKLFF. The CDR3 bases are TGTGCCAGCAGCCAGTTTCGGGAAAAACTGTTTTTT.

There are many counts of this clonotype. One end of the junction does not line up with germline, which may come from a read error. The rearrangement uses TRBV2 and TRBJ2-2, with D perhaps matching TRBD1 or TRBD2 (5 bases each). The length of the CDR3 is 14 residues. Germline assignment: CDR1 SNHLY and CDR2 FYNNEI. CDR3 region: CASREAGSTGELFF. Written as DNA, the CDR3 is TGTGCCAGCAGGGAAGCAGGGAGCACCGGGGAGCTGTTTTTT.